This TCR beta chain was identified in a study of CD8+CD57+ T cells in acquired aplastic anemia. Findings and limits, study-wide: Patients and controls had in common 25 to 30 CD8+ CDR3 sequences.

On this clonotype: Its specificity is not known.

Selection for sequencing was limited to patients who had shown CD8+CD57+ cell expansion by flow cytometry. Each patient gave a blood sample that was collected before any therapy had been received. Germline values: CDR1 SGHTA, CDR2 FQGTGA. The CDR3 contains 14 residues. V lost 1 base and J lost 4, with 10 bases in between. CDR3 and TCR beta VDJ profiling relied on genomic DNA as the template. TCRdb called the reads again in MiXCR, with one record for every CDR3 protein. Here the sample spans 150,000 to 200,000 distinct CDR3 sequences, about 45% being singletons. The receptor comes from a human donor with aplastic anemia. The J gene is TRBJ1-1, the V gene TRBV7-3; D not resolved. Input material: sorted CD4+, CD8+, or CD8+CD57+ T cells (not recorded which) from PBMCs. CDR3 sequence reads: CASSLIERGTEAFF. CDR3 nucleotide sequence: TGTGCCAGCAGCTTAATCGAGAGAGGCACTGAAGCTTTCTTT.